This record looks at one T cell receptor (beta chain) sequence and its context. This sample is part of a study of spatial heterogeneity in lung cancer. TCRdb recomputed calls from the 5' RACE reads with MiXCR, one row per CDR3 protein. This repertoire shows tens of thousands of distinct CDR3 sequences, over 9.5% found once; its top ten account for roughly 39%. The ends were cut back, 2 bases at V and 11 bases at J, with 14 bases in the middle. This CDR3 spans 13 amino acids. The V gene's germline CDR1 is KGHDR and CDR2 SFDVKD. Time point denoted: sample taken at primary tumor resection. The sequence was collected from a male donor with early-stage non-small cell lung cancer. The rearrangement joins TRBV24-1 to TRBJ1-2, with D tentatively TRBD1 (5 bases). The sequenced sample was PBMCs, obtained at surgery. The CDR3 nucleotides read TGTGCCACCAGTGATTACGGGACCGACCGATACACCTTC. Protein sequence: CATSDYGTDRYTF.